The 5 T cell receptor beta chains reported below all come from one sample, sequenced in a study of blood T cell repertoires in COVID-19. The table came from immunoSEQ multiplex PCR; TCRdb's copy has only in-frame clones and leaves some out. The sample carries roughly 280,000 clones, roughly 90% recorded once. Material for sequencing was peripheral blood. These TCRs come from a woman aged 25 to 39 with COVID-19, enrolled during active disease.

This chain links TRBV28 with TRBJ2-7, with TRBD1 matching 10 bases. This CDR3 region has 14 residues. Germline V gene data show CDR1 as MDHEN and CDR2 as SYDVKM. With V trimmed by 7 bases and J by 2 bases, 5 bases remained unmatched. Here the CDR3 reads CASTLGQGTYEQYF. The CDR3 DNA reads TGTGCCAGCACTTTGGGACAGGGGACCTACGAGCAGTACTTC.

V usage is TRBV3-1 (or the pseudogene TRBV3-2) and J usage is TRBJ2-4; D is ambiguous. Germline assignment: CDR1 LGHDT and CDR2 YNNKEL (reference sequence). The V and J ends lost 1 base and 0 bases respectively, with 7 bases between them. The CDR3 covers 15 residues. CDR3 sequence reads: CASSQGRLAKNIQYF. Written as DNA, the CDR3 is TGTGCCAGCAGCCAAGGCAGGCTAGCCAAAAACATTCAGTACTTC.

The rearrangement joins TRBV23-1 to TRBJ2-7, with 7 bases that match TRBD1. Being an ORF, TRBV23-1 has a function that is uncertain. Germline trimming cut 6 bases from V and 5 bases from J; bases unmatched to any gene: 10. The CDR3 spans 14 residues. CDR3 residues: CASSPGTEPHEQYF. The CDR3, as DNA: TGCGCCAGCAGCCCCGGGACAGAGCCCCACGAGCAGTACTTC.

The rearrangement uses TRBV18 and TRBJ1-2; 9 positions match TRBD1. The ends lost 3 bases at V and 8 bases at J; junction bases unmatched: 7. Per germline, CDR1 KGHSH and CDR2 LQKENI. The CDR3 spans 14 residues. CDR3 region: CASSPVGTGRGYTF. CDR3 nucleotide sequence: TGTGCCAGCTCACCGGTTGGGACAGGGCGCGGCTACACCTTC. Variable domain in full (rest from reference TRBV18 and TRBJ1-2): NAGVMQNPRHLVRRRGQEARLRCSPMKGHSHVYWYRQLPEEGLKFMVYLQKENIIDESGMPKERFSAEFPKEGPSILRIQQVVRGDSAAYFCASSPVGTGRGYTFGSGTRLTVV.

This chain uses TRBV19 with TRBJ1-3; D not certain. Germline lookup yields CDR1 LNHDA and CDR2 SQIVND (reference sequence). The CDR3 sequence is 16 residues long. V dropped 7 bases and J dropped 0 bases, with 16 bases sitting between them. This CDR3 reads CASKKWAEDSGNTIYF. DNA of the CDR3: TGTGCCAGTAAGAAATGGGCGGAGGACTCTGGAAACACCATATATTTT.